This TCR beta chain was obtained from a study of blood T cell repertoires in COVID-19. About the research overall: In each case, the material was cDNA or gDNA derived from T cells, B-cell-depleted T cells, or PBMCs.

Trimming took 6 bases from V and 6 from J, leaving 14 bases between them. The CDR3 extends over 13 amino acids. Germline lookup yields CDR1 SNHLY and CDR2 FYNNEI. TCRdb's table, derived via immunoSEQ multiplex PCR, lists solely in-frame clones and lacks some. Counted here are over 150,000 clones, less than 90% occurring once; the ten biggest clones make up roughly 14%. What was sequenced was peripheral blood. V gene TRBV2 combines with J gene TRBJ1-1; unclear D gene. The clonotype was recovered from a man younger than 30 with active or convalescent COVID-19. For the CDR3, the DNA is TGTGCCAGCAGCATACATGACAAAGCTGAAGCTTTCTTT. Translating gives CASSIHDKAEAFF.